What follows is one T cell receptor (beta chain) and its context. The data are from a study of shared clonotypes between healthy human individuals. Sequenced by immunoSEQ multiplex PCR; TCRdb stores in-frame clones only, minus some. Of approximately 2.4 million clones detected, roughly 95% appear once; the ten largest clones hold approximately 0.13%. The germline CDR1 and CDR2 sequences are LNHDA and SQIVND (reference sequence). This CDR3 region has 15 residues. J gave up 8 bases and V 4 bases, and 10 bases lay outside the gene matches. The chain employs TRBV19 and TRBJ1-4; 7 nucleotides line up with TRBD1. The source is a man aged 18 to 30 in good health. The sequencing sample was made of naive CD4+ T cells sorted from blood. Subset here: CD45RA+ positively selected. The DNA for the CDR3 is TGTGCCAGTAGTAGTAGGGGGACAGCGCCGGAAAAACTGTTTTTT. It yields the protein CASSSRGTAPEKLFF.